This T cell receptor beta chain was captured in a study of radiotherapy plus CTLA-4 blockade in lung cancer. Assay: immunoSEQ multiplex PCR; the TCRdb copy retains only in-frame clones and omits some. Of about 98,000 clones listed, approximately 85% were seen once; the top ten hold around 3.7%. Treatment of patients with chemo-refractory metastatic non-small-cell lung cancer consisted of focal radiation plus CTLA-4 blockade with ipilimumab. The V end lost 3 bases, the J end lost 7 bases, and 11 bases lay between the germline ends. There are 13 residues in the CDR3. Per germline, CDR1 SGHRS and CDR2 YFSETQ.

The specimen was peripheral blood, collected from a patient treated with radiotherapy plus ipilimumab. The chain is built from TRBV5-1 and TRBJ2-1; no clear D gene. The clonotype comes from a human donor with non-small cell lung cancer who had a partial response to radiotherapy plus ipilimumab. CDR3 protein: CASSSENRNEQFF. CDR3 DNA: TGCGCCAGCAGCTCGGAGAACCGAAATGAGCAGTTCTTC.